A single sample is the source of the 17 T cell receptor beta chains below, sequenced in a study of beta chain features in type 1 diabetes. Expressed TCRB transcripts were sequenced because the isolated RNA had all been reverse transcribed beforehand. Sequencing was performed with immunoSEQ multiplex PCR; in TCRdb, only in-frame clones are kept and a portion is missing. The sample has a few hundred thousand clones, about 14% seen once. Source material: naive CD4+ T cells from blood. These receptor sequences come from a man aged 30 to 45 in good health.

The chain links TRBV10-3 to TRBJ1-5, with 9 bases identical to TRBD1. V lost 0 bases, J lost 6 bases, and 9 bases stayed unmatched. This CDR3 is 17 amino acids long. CDR1 is ENHRY and CDR2 is SYGVKD in the germline V gene. For the CDR3, the DNA is TGTGCCATCAGTGAGTCGAGTCACAGGGGGCTTGGTCAGCCCCAGCATTTT. Residues: CAISESSHRGLGQPQHF.

A remark on this clone: At one end the junction does not follow the germline gene, possibly because of a read error. CDR3 sequence reads: CASSLGQGLADF. The CDR3 DNA sequence: TGCGCCAGCAGCTTGGGACAGGGCCTTGCGGACTTC. This chain connects TRBV5-1 to TRBJ2-7; the match to TRBD1 covers 7 bases. This CDR3 has 12 amino acids. Germline assignment: CDR1 SGHRS and CDR2 YFSETQ.

The gene calls are TRBV19 and TRBJ2-5, with 14 bases that match TRBD2. CDR1 is LNHDA, CDR2 SQIVND, per germline (reference sequence). V trimming: 4 bases; J trimming: 3 bases; junction bases outside the gene matches: 7. The CDR3 contains 17 residues. The CDR3 loop is CASSTGTSGSWKETQYF. The CDR3 coding sequence is TGTGCCAGTAGTACTGGGACTAGCGGGAGCTGGAAAGAGACCCAGTACTTC. The variable domain in full, with the rest retrieved from reference TRBV19 and TRBJ2-5, is DGGITQSPKYLFRKEGQNVTLSCEQNLNHDAMYWYRQDPGQGLRLIYYSQIVNDFQKGDIAEGYSVSREKKESFPLTVTSAQKNPTAFYLCASSTGTSGSWKETQYFGPGTRLLVL.

This chain uses TRBV2 with TRBJ1-6, with 9 bases identical to TRBD1. V was clipped by 10 bases and J by 11 bases; unmatched bases: 12. The CDR3 contains 14 residues. Germline-derived CDR1 and CDR2 are SNHLY and FYNNEI. CDR3 in DNA: TGTGCCACCACCACAGGACAGGGGCGAGCACCCCTCCACTTT. Protein sequence: CATTTGQGRAPLHF.

The CDR3 loop reads CAWSVGIGLGGYTF. DNA for the CDR3: TGTGCCTGGAGTGTAGGTATAGGGTTAGGCGGCTACACCTTC. V is TRBV30 and J is TRBJ1-2; D unclear. The length of the CDR3 is 14 residues. Per germline, CDR1 GTSNPN and CDR2 SVGIG (reference sequence). Between the trimmed V and J ends, which lost 0 bases and 8 bases, there was a span of 16 bases.

About this clone: Other DNA sequences in the same sample also yield this CDR3. J is TRBJ2-7 and V is TRBV29-1; D could derive from TRBD1 or TRBD2 (5 bases each). Trimming stripped 6 bases from V and 4 bases from J, with 10 bases between. Germline CDR1 and CDR2: SQVTM and ANQGSEA. CDR3 length: 11 amino acids. CDR3 DNA sequence: TGCAGCGTCGGGACCTCATACGAGCAGTACGTC. This sequence encodes CSVGTSYEQYV.

In its sample, this clone was seen a few times. The V and J genes are TRBV30 and TRBJ1-2; a possible D gene is TRBD1 (6 bases). The germline V gene encodes CDR1 GTSNPN and CDR2 SVGIG (reference sequence). CDR3 size: 12 residues. V shed 4 bases and J shed 3 bases, with 9 bases lying between them. CDR3: CAWKGEYYGYTF. The CDR3 bases are TGTGCCTGGAAGGGGGAGTACTATGGCTACACCTTC.

The J gene is TRBJ1-5, the V gene TRBV7-9, with 7 nucleotides matching TRBD1. In germline, CDR1 is SEHNR, CDR2 FQNEAQ (reference sequence). V shed 4 bases, J shed 4 bases, and the junction held 7 bases outside the gene matches. This CDR3 region has 15 residues. CDR3: CASSSSDRANQPQHF. DNA of the CDR3: TGTGCCAGCAGCTCCAGTGACAGGGCTAATCAGCCCCAGCATTTT.

The rearrangement uses TRBV14 and TRBJ1-2; D call uncertain. Germline V gene lookup returns CDR1 SGHDN and CDR2 FVKESK. The CDR3 has 14 residues. Trimming took off 2 bases at V and 8 bases at J, with 15 bases between the two ends. CDR3 in DNA: TGTGCCAGCAGCCAAAAACTGGGGTTTGAAGGCTACACCTTC. This translates into CASSQKLGFEGYTF. The whole variable domain, remainder taken from reference TRBV14 and TRBJ1-2, is EAGVTQFPSHSVIEKGQTVTLRCDPISGHDNLYWYRRVMGKEIKFLLHFVKESKQDESGMPNNRFLAERTGGTYSTLKVQPAELEDSGVYFCASSQKLGFEGYTFGSGTRLTVV.

This clone was recorded a few times. This chain links TRBV11-3 with TRBJ2-7; TRBD2 is a possible D gene (6 bases). This CDR3 region has 14 residues. V was pared by 5 bases and J by 0 bases, with 11 bases between. Germline V gene sequence: CDR1 SGHNT, CDR2 YENEEA. CDR3 residues: CASSRDSSSYEQYV. The CDR3 nucleotides read TGTGCCAGCAGCCGGGACTCGAGCTCCTACGAGCAGTACGTC.

In its sample, this clone was seen a few times. The rearrangement joins TRBV4-3 to TRBJ2-5; 9 nucleotides line up with TRBD2. CDR1 and CDR2 from the germline V gene are LGHNA and YSLEER. The CDR3 has 17 amino acids. V dropped 4 bases and J dropped 5; count of bases not matched to a gene: 14. The CDR3 loop is CASSRTPLAGGPETQYF. CDR3 DNA: TGCGCCAGCAGCCGAACCCCCTTGGCGGGAGGGCCGGAGACCCAGTACTTC.

V is TRBV1 and J is TRBJ2-7; whether TRBD2, the table's D call, matches the DNA was not checked. TRBV1 is designated a pseudogene. CDR3 length: 17 residues. The CDR3 bases are TGCACCAGCAGCTTGACTAGCGGGAGTCGGCGGGATTACGAGCAGTACGTC. This encodes CTSSLTSGSRRDYEQYV.

The genes are TRBV5-4 and TRBJ2-1; 13 nucleotides match TRBD2. The germline gives CDR1 SGHNT, CDR2 YYREEE (reference sequence). The CDR3 has 19 residues. The trim removed 0 bases at V and 3 bases at J, leaving 9 bases unmatched. The CDR3 spells CASSLGLAGGSLLYNEQFF. Written as DNA, the CDR3 is TGTGCCAGCAGCTTGGGACTAGCGGGAGGATCATTACTCTACAATGAGCAGTTCTTC.

The gene calls are TRBV11-2 and TRBJ2-1; 14 bases align to TRBD2. Germline CDR1 SGHAT, CDR2 FQNNGV. Trimming at V came to 5 bases and at J to 2 bases, leaving 11 bases not matched to a gene. CDR3 length: 19 residues. The CDR3 reads CASSPRLAGGPQAYNEQFF. CDR3 in DNA: TGTGCCAGCAGCCCCCGACTAGCGGGAGGGCCCCAGGCCTACAATGAGCAGTTCTTC.

In this sample, this clone turned up a few times. This rearrangement joins TRBV4-1 to TRBJ2-1; no clear D. Trimming removed 0 bases at V and 4 bases at J, with 10 bases between. CDR1 is MGHRA, CDR2 YSYEKL, per germline. This CDR3 has 15 amino acids. The CDR3 DNA reads TGCGCCAGCAGCCAAGATACGGGTTTTTACAATGAGCAGTTCTTC. Translated, it gives CASSQDTGFYNEQFF.

This clone was detected only a few times. V and J are TRBV7-7 and TRBJ2-1; D remains ambiguous. CDR1 is SSHAT and CDR2 is FNYEAQ in the germline V gene (reference sequence). Trimming took 8 bases from V and 3 from J, leaving 11 bases between them. This CDR3 has 13 amino acids. DNA of the CDR3: TGTGCCAGCTCGGCGGCCGGCTACAATGAGCAGTTCTTC. Translation gives CASSAAGYNEQFF.

The chain carries TRBV21-1 and TRBJ2-7; no check of the table's D call, TRBD1, against the DNA was made. TRBV21-1 is a recognized pseudogene. CDR3 length equals 13 residues. The CDR3 nucleotides are TGTGCCAGCAGCCCACAGGGGACCTACGAGCAGTACGTC. Protein sequence: CASSPQGTYEQYV.